This record covers a single TCR beta chain. The antigen is undetermined. These data come from a study of T-cell reconstitution after alpha-beta-depleted transplantation in children. Unique molecular identifiers were used in preparing the TCRbeta library. TCRdb reprocessed the PCR reads via MiXCR and lists one record per CDR3 protein. The top ten hold roughly 28% of the sample, which has about 980,000 distinct CDR3 sequences, roughly 31% seen once. J was trimmed by 2 bases and V by 1 base; bases with no gene match: 6. From germline, CDR1 is LNHNV and CDR2 YYDKDF (reference sequence). This CDR3 region has 16 residues. Notes on the study in general: T-cell counts and diversity at one year following transplant were attributed mainly to newly produced T cells. The origin of alpha-beta T cells about two months after transplant was reportedly several hundred expanded graft clones. The high TCRbeta diversity at day 60 in some patients came from surviving recipient T cells and thymic progenitors.

The rearrangement uses TRBV15 and TRBJ2-7, with 9 bases aligning to TRBD2. This TCR derives from a boy younger than two who had a stem cell transplant for SCID, so the T cells may come from the graft donor. The material was PBMCs, mostly from graft donor cells, obtained 360 days after TCRalphabeta/CD19-depleted stem cell transplant. DNA for the CDR3: TGTGCCACCAGCAGAGGTCCGGGACTAGCTACCTACGAGCAGTACTTC. Translated: CATSRGPGLATYEQYF.